A selection of T cell receptor beta chains follows, all from one sample in a study of OX40 agonist ivuxolimab in advanced cancers. Measured with immunoSEQ multiplex PCR; TCRdb has only the in-frame clones, and not every one. In the table there are tens of thousands of clones, roughly nine tenths of which are singletons. The specimen was CD4+ or CD8+ T cells sorted from blood, collected in a trial of the OX40 agonist ivuxolimab. The receptors stem from an adult with an advanced solid tumor such as melanoma, head and neck, liver or kidney cancer. Both conserved end residues are part of each CDR3. Fields, in order: clone size, J gene, CDR3 length, V gene, D gene, CDR3 DNA, CDR3 protein. The D gene is left open where the match is weak. Size tells how often a clone was seen (once, few, many) or the class of an expanded clone, and some rows leave it out.

size: .
J: TRBJ2-7
length: 16
V: TRBV9
D: TRBD1
DNA: TGTGCCAGCAGTCTAGGGACAGGGGGCAAATACTACGAGCAGTACTTC
CDR3: CASSLGTGGKYYEQYF

size: .
J: TRBJ1-5
length: 14
V: TRBV2
D: .
DNA: TGTGCCAGCAGTGAAGCGCTTGGGTATCAGCCCCAGCATTTT
CDR3: CASSEALGYQPQHF

size: .
J: TRBJ1-2
length: 13
V: TRBV6-5
D: .
DNA: TGTGCCAGCAGTTACACGGCAGGGAATGGCTACACCTTC
CDR3: CASSYTAGNGYTF

size: .
J: TRBJ2-7
length: 14
V: TRBV2
D: .
DNA: TGTGCCAGCAGTGAGGACAGATCTTCCTACGAGCAGTACTTC
CDR3: CASSEDRSSYEQYF

size: .
J: TRBJ2-1
length: 16
V: TRBV25-1
D: TRBD2
DNA: TGTGCCAGCAGTGCCACTAGCGGACTCTCCTACAATGAGCAGTTCTTC
CDR3: CASSATSGLSYNEQFF

size: .
J: TRBJ2-7
length: 17
V: TRBV4-1
D: .
DNA: TGCGCCAGCAGCCAAGATCTAGGAGTTCTACGACCCTACGAGCAGTACTTC
CDR3: CASSQDLGVLRPYEQYF

size: .
J: TRBJ1-2
length: 18
V: TRBV19
D: TRBD1
DNA: TGTGCCAGTAGTAAGGGGACAGGGGGCGCCCCCTCTCTCTATGGCTACACCTTC
CDR3: CASSKGTGGAPSLYGYTF

size: .
J: TRBJ2-7
length: 11
V: TRBV5-6
D: .
DNA: TGTGCCAGCAGCCGTAACTACGAGCAGTACTTC
CDR3: CASSRNYEQYF

size: .
J: TRBJ2-5
length: 15
V: TRBV5-1
D: TRBD2
DNA: TGCGCCAGCAGCCCTGGACTAGCGGGGAGGGAGACCCAGTACTTC
CDR3: CASSPGLAGRETQYF

size: .
J: TRBJ2-7
length: 12
V: TRBV21-1
D: .
DNA: TGTGCCAGCAGCGCCCAGGAGCGGGAGCAGTACTTC
CDR3: CASSAQEREQYF

size: .
J: TRBJ1-3
length: 17
V: TRBV5-1
D: .
DNA: TGCGCCAGCCGTCCCGCCTCGGGCAGAATCTCTGGAAACACCATATATTTT
CDR3: CASRPASGRISGNTIYF

size: .
J: TRBJ2-5
length: 15
V: TRBV28
D: .
DNA: TGTGCCAGCAGTTCCCCCGACGGTACGGGCGAGACCCAGTACTTC
CDR3: CASSSPDGTGETQYF

size: .
J: TRBJ2-3
length: 14
V: TRBV27
D: .
DNA: TGTGCCAGCAGTTCTCGAGGGGGAAGAGATACGCAGTATTTT
CDR3: CASSSRGGRDTQYF

size: .
J: TRBJ1-5
length: 14
V: TRBV19
D: .
DNA: TGTGCCAGTAGTATAGGACGATTCAATCAGCCCCAGCATTTT
CDR3: CASSIGRFNQPQHF

size: .
J: TRBJ1-1
length: 13
V: TRBV7-9
D: .
DNA: TGTGCCAGCAGCGGACGGACGAACACTGAAGCTTTCTTT
CDR3: CASSGRTNTEAFF

size: .
J: TRBJ2-7
length: 12
V: TRBV11-3
D: .
DNA: TGTGCCAGCAGCTCCGGGTGGGGCGAGCAGTACTTC
CDR3: CASSSGWGEQYF

size: once
J: TRBJ2-3
length: 13
V: TRBV10-2
D: TRBD2
DNA: TGCGCCAGCAGTGCGGGGGGGGCCGGTACGCAGTATTTT
CDR3: CASSAGGAGTQYF

size: .
J: TRBJ1-6
length: 18
V: TRBV7-2
D: TRBD1
DNA: TGTGCCAGCAGCTTAGTATTTAGGATAGAGGGGGCAGAGTCACCCCTCCACTTT
CDR3: CASSLVFRIEGAESPLHF

size: .
J: TRBJ2-2
length: 13
V: TRBV7-2
D: .
DNA: TGTGCCAGCAGCCGGGTTGGTGGCGGGGAGCTGTTTTTT
CDR3: CASSRVGGGELFF

size: .
J: TRBJ2-7
length: 11
V: TRBV5-6
D: .
DNA: TGTGCCAGCAGCTTGTACTACGAGCAGTACTTC
CDR3: CASSLYYEQYF

size: .
J: TRBJ1-5
length: 16
V: TRBV4-3
D: TRBD1
DNA: TGCGCCAGCAGCCAAGATCCGGGACAGGCCAATCAGCCCCAGCATTTT
CDR3: CASSQDPGQANQPQHF

size: .
J: TRBJ1-2
length: 14
V: TRBV19
D: TRBD1
DNA: TGTGCCAGTATGGGGGACAGGGACAACTATGGCTACACCTTC
CDR3: CASMGDRDNYGYTF

size: once
J: TRBJ2-3
length: 12
V: TRBV5-1
D: .
DNA: TGCGCCAGCAGCTGGGGGACAGATACGCAGTATTTT
CDR3: CASSWGTDTQYF

size: .
J: TRBJ2-3
length: 14
V: TRBV9
D: .
DNA: TGTACCAGCAGCGTACAGGATGTTTCAGATACGCAGTATTTT
CDR3: CTSSVQDVSDTQYF

size: .
J: TRBJ2-3
length: 16
V: TRBV5-1
D: TRBD1
DNA: TGCGCCAGCAGCTCGACAGGGAGAGGAGGCCCAGATACGCAGTATTTT
CDR3: CASSSTGRGGPDTQYF

size: .
J: TRBJ1-6
length: 14
V: TRBV7-8
D: .
DNA: TGTGCCAGCAGCTTAACCGATTTGGATTCACCCCTCCACTTT
CDR3: CASSLTDLDSPLHF

size: .
J: TRBJ2-7
length: 14
V: TRBV6-1
D: TRBD1
DNA: TGTGCCAGCAGCCAGGACAGGGTTGGCTACGAGCAGTACTTC
CDR3: CASSQDRVGYEQYF

size: .
J: TRBJ2-7
length: 17
V: TRBV5-1
D: .
DNA: TGCGCCAGCAGCTTGGGAGGTTCGGGGGCGAGTTCCTACGAGCAGTACTTC
CDR3: CASSLGGSGASSYEQYF

size: .
J: TRBJ1-5
length: 14
V: TRBV19
D: .
DNA: TGTGCCAGTAGTATATGGGGGGGCGACGGGCCCCAGCATTTT
CDR3: CASSIWGGDGPQHF

size: .
J: TRBJ2-1
length: 15
V: TRBV5-1
D: TRBD2
DNA: TGCGCCAGCAGCCCGGGACTAGCGGGGTACAATGAGCAGTTCTTC
CDR3: CASSPGLAGYNEQFF